These 13 T cell receptor beta chains share one sample of origin, sequenced in a study of blood T cell repertoires in COVID-19. The table came from immunoSEQ multiplex PCR; TCRdb's copy has only in-frame clones and leaves some out. The sample carries 100,000 or so clones, around nine tenths recorded once. The sequencing sample was made of peripheral blood. The receptor set was obtained from a woman aged 50 to 65 in a cohort sampled during active COVID-19.

The V call is TRBV30, the J call TRBJ2-1, with TRBD1 matching 9 bases. The J segment lost 7 bases and the V segment lost 5 bases, leaving 3 bases of the junction unmatched. Germline V CDR1 and CDR2: GTSNPN, SVGIG (reference sequence). This CDR3 region has 12 residues. The CDR3 DNA reads as TGTGCCTGGGCGGGACAGGGTAATGAGCAGTTCTTC. Encoded protein: CAWAGQGNEQFF.

This clone was seen only once. The rearrangement links TRBV19 to TRBJ1-5; D is perhaps TRBD1 (5 bases). The CDR3 sequence is 15 residues long. Germline values: CDR1 LNHDA, CDR2 SQIVND (reference sequence). Trimming removed 2 bases at V and 2 bases at J, with 10 bases between. CDR3 bases: TGTGCCAGTAGTATAATAGGGGTTCGCAATCAGCCCCAGCATTTT. This gives the protein CASSIIGVRNQPQHF.

This sequence joins TRBV10-3 and TRBJ2-6; unclear D gene. The germline CDR1 and CDR2 sequences are ENHRY and SYGVKD. V shed 3 bases and J shed 0 bases, with 6 bases lying between them. The CDR3 runs to 15 residues. The CDR3 is CAISDRGSGANVLTF. The CDR3 region has the DNA TGTGCCATCAGTGATCGAGGCTCTGGGGCCAACGTCCTGACTTTC.

The V call is TRBV2, the J call TRBJ2-1, with D tentatively TRBD2 (6 bases). Trimming left V 5 bases short and J 7 bases short, with 24 bases between. The CDR3 loop spans 17 amino acids. The V gene's germline CDR1 is SNHLY and CDR2 FYNNEI. CDR3 sequence (DNA): TGTGCCAGCAGTTTTTACACCGGGACTGGGGGGTTGAATGAGCAGTTCTTC. Its translation is CASSFYTGTGGLNEQFF. Based on the CDR3 plus reference TRBV2 and TRBJ2-1, the full variable domain is EPEVTQTPSHQVTQMGQEVILRCVPISNHLYFYWYRQILGQKVEFLVSFYNNEISEKSEIFDDQFSVERPDGSNFTLKIRSTKLEDSAMYFCASSFYTGTGGLNEQFFGPGTRLTVL.

The chain uses TRBV18 and TRBJ1-2; 8 bases agree with TRBD1. With V trimmed by 3 bases and J by 7 bases, 7 bases remained unmatched. The CDR3 loop spans 14 amino acids. Germline V gene lookup returns CDR1 KGHSH and CDR2 LQKENI. For the CDR3, the DNA is TGTGCCAGCTCACCGGGGGGACAGGACGTTGGCTACACCTTC. It encodes CASSPGGQDVGYTF. The full variable domain, with the rest looked up from reference TRBV18 and TRBJ1-2, is NAGVMQNPRHLVRRRGQEARLRCSPMKGHSHVYWYRQLPEEGLKFMVYLQKENIIDESGMPKERFSAEFPKEGPSILRIQQVVRGDSAAYFCASSPGGQDVGYTFGSGTRLTVV.

V and J are TRBV12-5 and TRBJ2-1; 7 nucleotides line up with TRBD1. J gave up 4 bases and V 9 bases, and 6 bases lay outside the gene matches. CDR1 is LGHNT, CDR2 FRNRAP, per germline. The CDR3 is 13 amino acids. DNA for the CDR3: TGTGCTAGCTCGGACAGGAAGTACAATGAGCAGTTCTTC. As protein: CASSDRKYNEQFF.

V is TRBV12-3 or TRBV12-4 and J is TRBJ1-2; 8 bases match TRBD1. The CDR3 spans 13 residues. The V gene end was trimmed by 8 bases and the J gene end by 8 bases; junction bases not matched to a gene: 10. Here the CDR3 reads CASGLQGAHGYTF. Written as DNA, the CDR3 is TGTGCCAGCGGTCTCCAGGGGGCGCACGGCTACACCTTC.

CDR3 nucleotides: TGCGCCAGCAGCTTGGAAATAAACACCGGGGAGCTGTTTTTT. This gives the protein CASSLEINTGELFF. The V gene is TRBV5-1, the J gene TRBJ2-2, with D unclear. The CDR3 has 14 residues. The V and J ends lost 0 bases and 2 bases respectively, with 5 bases between them. Germline values: CDR1 SGHRS, CDR2 YFSETQ.

The chain is built from TRBV10-3 and TRBJ2-1; 10 bases are shared with TRBD2. The CDR3 sequence is 15 residues long. Germline V gene sequence: CDR1 ENHRY, CDR2 SYGVKD. Losses at the gene ends were 6 bases for V and 7 bases for J; bases not matched to a gene: 9. In nucleotides, the CDR3 is TGTGCCATCAGCGCGCAGCGGGGGGGCAGAAATGAGCAGTTCTTC. It encodes CAISAQRGGRNEQFF.

There are a few counts of this clone. The J gene is TRBJ2-4, the V gene TRBV5-5; D not certain. The CDR3 has 16 residues. V lost 0 bases and J 8 bases, leaving 18 bases between the germline ends. Germline V CDR1 and CDR2: SGHKS, YYEKEE (reference sequence). In nucleotides, the CDR3 is TGTGCCAGCAGCTTGGAGTTGTCCGATCTGTTAGACATTCAGTACTTC. Translated, it gives CASSLELSDLLDIQYF.

The genes are TRBV5-6 and TRBJ2-3; unclear D gene. Germline loops: CDR1 SGHDT, CDR2 YYEEEE. V was clipped by 2 bases and J by 2 bases, with 15 bases between them. CDR3 size: 16 residues. The CDR3 spells CASSLRLQRSTDTQYF. The CDR3 nucleotides read TGTGCCAGCAGCTTAAGACTGCAGCGATCCACAGATACGCAGTATTTT.

V gene TRBV18 combines with J gene TRBJ1-2; tentative D call: TRBD1 (5 bases). The length of the CDR3 is 13 residues. V shed 3 bases and J shed 7 bases, with 12 bases lying between them. Looked up from germline, CDR1 is KGHSH and CDR2 is LQKENI. The CDR3 protein is CASSPPGTVGYTF. The CDR3 DNA is TGTGCCAGCTCACCCCCCGGGACTGTTGGCTACACCTTC.

This clone came up once. CDR3 sequence: CASRRQGAKNIQYF. CDR3 DNA: TGTGCCAGCAGACGACAGGGAGCCAAAAACATTCAGTACTTC. V and J are TRBV5-8 and TRBJ2-4, with TRBD1 identical over 7 bases. Looked up from germline, CDR1 is SGHTS and CDR2 is YDEGEE. This CDR3 contains 14 residues. Losses at the gene ends were 5 bases for V and 0 bases for J; bases not matched to a gene: 2.